This T cell receptor beta chain is from a study of blood T cells in healthy people across ages. Sample-barcoded 5' priming and a J-beta primer mix drove a second PCR of about 6 to 11 cycles. Each CDR3 protein is one row after TCRdb ran MiXCR on the 5' RACE reads. Here the sample spans 1.4 million or so distinct CDR3 sequences, approximately 43% being singletons. This clonotype was detected only a few times. CDR3 length: 15 amino acids. Trimming stripped 1 base from V and 1 base from J, with 9 bases between. Sequencing used blood. The source is a woman aged 18-35 years in good health. The V gene is TRBV12-3 or TRBV12-4, the J gene TRBJ2-3; D uncertain. The CDR3 DNA follows: TGTGCCAGCAGTTTAGAGGTGGGCCGCACAGATACGCAGTATTTT. Protein sequence: CASSLEVGRTDTQYF.